This TCR beta chain was observed in a study of T cell responses to AZD1222 COVID-19 vaccine. This CDR3 has 16 amino acids. Remarks on this clone: Antigen unknown.

The study, taken as a whole, reports: Compared with day 0, the breadth and depth of the Spike-specific TCR repertoire rose significantly after two doses of AZD1222.

The protocol was immunoSEQ multiplex PCR, while the TCRdb copy is restricted to in-frame clones and leaves out a portion. The repertoire holds 150,000 or so clones, with 85% to 95% as singletons. The V and J genes are TRBV21-1 and TRBJ1-5; the table's TRBD1 call for D was not verified on the DNA. TRBV21-1 is marked as a pseudogene. This specimen consisted of peripheral blood, obtained on day 0 of AZD1222 vaccination. The receptor was isolated from an adult in good health. The CDR3 DNA sequence: TGTGCCAGCCAAAGCAAGGGACAACACCTCAATCAGCCCCAGCATTTT. Translating it yields CASQSKGQHLNQPQHF.